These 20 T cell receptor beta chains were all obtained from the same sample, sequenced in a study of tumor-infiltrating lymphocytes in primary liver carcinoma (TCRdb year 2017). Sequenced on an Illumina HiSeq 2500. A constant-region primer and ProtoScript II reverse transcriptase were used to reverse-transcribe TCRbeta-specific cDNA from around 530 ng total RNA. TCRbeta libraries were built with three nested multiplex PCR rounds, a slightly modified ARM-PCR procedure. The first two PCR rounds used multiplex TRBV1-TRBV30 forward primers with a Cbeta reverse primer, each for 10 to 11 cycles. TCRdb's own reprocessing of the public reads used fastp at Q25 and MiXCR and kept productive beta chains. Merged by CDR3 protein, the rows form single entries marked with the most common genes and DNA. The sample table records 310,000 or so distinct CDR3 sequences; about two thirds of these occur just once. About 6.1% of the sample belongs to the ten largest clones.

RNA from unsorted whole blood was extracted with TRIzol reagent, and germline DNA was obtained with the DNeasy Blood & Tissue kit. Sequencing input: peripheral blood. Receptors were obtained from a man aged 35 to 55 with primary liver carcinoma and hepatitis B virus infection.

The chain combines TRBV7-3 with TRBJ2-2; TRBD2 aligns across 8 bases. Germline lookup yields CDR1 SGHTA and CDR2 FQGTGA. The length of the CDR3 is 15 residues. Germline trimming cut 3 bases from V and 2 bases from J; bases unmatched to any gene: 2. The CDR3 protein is CASSFVAGNTGELFF. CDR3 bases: TGTGCCAGCAGCTTTGTAGCGGGAAACACCGGGGAGCTGTTTTTT.

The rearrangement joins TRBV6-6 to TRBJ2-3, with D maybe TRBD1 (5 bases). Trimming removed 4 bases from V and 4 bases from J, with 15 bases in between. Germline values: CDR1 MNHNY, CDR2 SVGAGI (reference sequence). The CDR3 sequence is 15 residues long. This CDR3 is CASSFQGSQPDTQYF. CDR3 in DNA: TGTGCCAGCAGTTTTCAGGGATCCCAACCAGATACGCAGTATTTT.

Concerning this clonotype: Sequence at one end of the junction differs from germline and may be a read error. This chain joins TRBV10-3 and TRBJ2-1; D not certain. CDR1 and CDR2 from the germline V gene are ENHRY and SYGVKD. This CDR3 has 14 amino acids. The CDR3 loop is CAISSKTYYNEQFF. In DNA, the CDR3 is TGTGCCATCAGTAGCAAGACATACTACAATGAGCAATTCTTC.

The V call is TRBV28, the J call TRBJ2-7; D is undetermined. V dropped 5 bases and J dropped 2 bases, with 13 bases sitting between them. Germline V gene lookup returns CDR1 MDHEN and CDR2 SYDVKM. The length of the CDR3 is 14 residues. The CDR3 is CASSPRTDAYEQYF. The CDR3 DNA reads TGTGCCAGCAGTCCCCGGACGGATGCCTACGAGCAGTACTTC.

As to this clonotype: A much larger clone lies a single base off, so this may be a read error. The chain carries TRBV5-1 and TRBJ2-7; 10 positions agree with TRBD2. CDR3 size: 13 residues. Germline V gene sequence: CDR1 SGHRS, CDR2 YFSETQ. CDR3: CPSSGLAASEQYF. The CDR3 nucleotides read TGCCCCAGCAGCGGACTAGCGGCCTCCGAGCAGTACTTC. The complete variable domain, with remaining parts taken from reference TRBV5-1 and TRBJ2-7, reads KAGVTQTPRYLIKTRGQQVTLSCSPISGHRSVSWYQQTPGQGLQFLFEYFSETQRNKGNFPGRFSGRQFSNSRSEMNVSTLELGDSALYLCPSSGLAASEQYFGPGTRLTVT.

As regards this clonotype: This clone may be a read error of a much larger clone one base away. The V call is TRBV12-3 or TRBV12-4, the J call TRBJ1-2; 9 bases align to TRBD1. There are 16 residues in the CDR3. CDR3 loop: CAISFLLGQGKDGYTF. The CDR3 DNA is TGTGCCATCAGTTTCCTTTTGGGACAGGGAAAAGATGGCTACACCTTC.

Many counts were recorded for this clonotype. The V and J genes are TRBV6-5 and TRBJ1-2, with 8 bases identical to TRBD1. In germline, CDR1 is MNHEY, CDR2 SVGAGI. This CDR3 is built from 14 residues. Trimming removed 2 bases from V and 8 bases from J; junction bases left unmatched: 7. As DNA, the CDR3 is TGTGCCAGCAGTTACGGCGACAGGGGTGGAGGCTACACCTTC. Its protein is CASSYGDRGGGYTF.

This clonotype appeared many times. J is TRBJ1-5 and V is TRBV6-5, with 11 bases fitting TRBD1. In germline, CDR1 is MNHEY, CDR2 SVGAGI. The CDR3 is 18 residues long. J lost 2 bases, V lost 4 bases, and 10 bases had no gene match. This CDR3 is CASSSLGTGGPGNQPQHF. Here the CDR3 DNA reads TGTGCCAGCAGTTCCTTAGGGACAGGGGGACCGGGCAATCAGCCCCAGCATTTT.

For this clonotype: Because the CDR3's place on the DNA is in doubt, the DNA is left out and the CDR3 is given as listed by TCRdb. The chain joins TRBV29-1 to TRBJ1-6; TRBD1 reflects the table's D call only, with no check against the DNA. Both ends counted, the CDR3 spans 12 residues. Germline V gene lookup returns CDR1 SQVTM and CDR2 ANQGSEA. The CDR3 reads CSVDVGGGTLKF.

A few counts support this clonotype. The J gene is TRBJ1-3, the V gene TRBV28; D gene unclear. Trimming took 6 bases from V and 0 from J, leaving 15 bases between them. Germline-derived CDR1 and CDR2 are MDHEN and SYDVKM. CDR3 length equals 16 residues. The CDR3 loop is CASSSPGASSGNTIYF. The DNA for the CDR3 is TGTGCCAGCAGCTCCCCTGGTGCGAGCTCTGGAAACACCATATATTTT.

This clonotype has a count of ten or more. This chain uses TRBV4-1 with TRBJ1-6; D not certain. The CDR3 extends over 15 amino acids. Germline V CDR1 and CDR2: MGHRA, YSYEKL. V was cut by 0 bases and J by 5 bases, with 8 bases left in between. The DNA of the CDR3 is TGCGCCAGCAGCCAAGATCAAATGGATAATTCACCCCTCCACTTT. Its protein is CASSQDQMDNSPLHF.

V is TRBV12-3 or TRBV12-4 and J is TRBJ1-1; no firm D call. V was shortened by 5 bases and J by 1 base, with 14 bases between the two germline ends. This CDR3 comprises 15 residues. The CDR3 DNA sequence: TGTGCCAGCAGTATAAGCGGCACTCGGAACACTGAAGCTTTCTTT. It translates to CASSISGTRNTEAFF.

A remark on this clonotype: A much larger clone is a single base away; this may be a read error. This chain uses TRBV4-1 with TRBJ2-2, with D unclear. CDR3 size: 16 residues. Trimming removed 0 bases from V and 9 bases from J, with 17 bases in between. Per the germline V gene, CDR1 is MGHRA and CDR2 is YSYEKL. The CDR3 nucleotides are TGCGCCAGCAGCCAAGAAGCGACTCTGGGGTCCTGGGAGCTGTTTTTT. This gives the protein CASSQEATLGSWELFF.

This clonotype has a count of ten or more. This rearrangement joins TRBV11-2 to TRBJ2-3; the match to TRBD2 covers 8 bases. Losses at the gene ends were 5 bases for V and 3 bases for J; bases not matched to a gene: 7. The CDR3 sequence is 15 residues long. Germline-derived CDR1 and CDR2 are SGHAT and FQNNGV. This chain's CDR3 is CASSPQGLETDTQYF. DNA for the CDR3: TGTGCCAGCAGCCCTCAGGGACTAGAGACAGATACGCAGTATTTT.

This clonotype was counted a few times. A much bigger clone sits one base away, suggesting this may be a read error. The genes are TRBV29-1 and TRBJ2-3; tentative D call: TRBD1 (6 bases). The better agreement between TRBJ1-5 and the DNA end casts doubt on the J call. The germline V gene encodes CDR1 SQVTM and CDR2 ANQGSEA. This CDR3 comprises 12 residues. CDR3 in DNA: TGCAGCGTTGTAACAGGGTGGAATACGCAGCATTTT. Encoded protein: CSVVTGWNTQHF.

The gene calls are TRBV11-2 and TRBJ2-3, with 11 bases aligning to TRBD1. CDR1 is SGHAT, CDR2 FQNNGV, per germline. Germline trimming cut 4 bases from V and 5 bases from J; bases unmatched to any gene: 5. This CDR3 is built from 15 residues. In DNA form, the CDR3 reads TGTGCCAGCAGCTGGACAGGGGGCCAGGGAGATACGCAGTATTTT. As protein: CASSWTGGQGDTQYF.

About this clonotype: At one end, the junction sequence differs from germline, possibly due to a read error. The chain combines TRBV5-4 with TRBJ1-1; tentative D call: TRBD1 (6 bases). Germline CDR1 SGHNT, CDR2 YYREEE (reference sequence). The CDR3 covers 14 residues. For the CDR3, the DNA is TGTGCCGGCAGCCCGACGGGGGGCTACACTGAAGCTTTCTTT. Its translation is CAGSPTGGYTEAFF.

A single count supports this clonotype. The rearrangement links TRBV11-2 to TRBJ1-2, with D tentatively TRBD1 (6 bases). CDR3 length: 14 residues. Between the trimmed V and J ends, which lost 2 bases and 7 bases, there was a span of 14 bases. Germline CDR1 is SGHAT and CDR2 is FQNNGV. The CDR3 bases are TGTGCCAGCAGCTTATCGGGGACAAGGGCTGGCTACACCTTC. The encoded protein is CASSLSGTRAGYTF.

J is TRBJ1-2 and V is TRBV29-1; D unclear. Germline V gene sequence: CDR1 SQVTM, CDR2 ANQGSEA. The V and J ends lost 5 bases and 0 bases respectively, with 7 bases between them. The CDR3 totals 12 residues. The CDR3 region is CSVKGTNYGYTF. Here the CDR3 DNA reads TGCAGCGTTAAAGGGACTAACTATGGCTACACCTTC.

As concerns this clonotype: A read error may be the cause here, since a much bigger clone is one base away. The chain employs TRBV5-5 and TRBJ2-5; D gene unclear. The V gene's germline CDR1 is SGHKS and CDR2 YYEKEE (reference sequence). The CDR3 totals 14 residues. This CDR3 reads CASSPDSIQEIQYF. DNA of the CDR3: TGTGCCAGCAGCCCCGATTCCATCCAAGAGATCCAGTACTTC.